This TCR beta chain originates from a study of OX40 agonist ivuxolimab in advanced cancers. Study in general: Partial responses were achieved by three patients, of whom one had hepatocellular carcinoma and two had cutaneous melanoma. Study-wide points: Among some nonresponders, normalized T-cell clonal expansion was also low.

Germline values: CDR1 MDHEN, CDR2 SYDVKM. The ends were cut back, 6 bases at V and 4 bases at J, with 18 bases in the middle. This CDR3 spans 15 amino acids. Sequencing was performed with immunoSEQ multiplex PCR; in TCRdb, only in-frame clones are kept and a portion is missing. Here the sample spans around 25,000 clones, approximately 89% being singletons. Blood draws occurred at baseline, cycle 4 day 1, and cycle 7 day 1. In the case of this clone: Its antigen is unidentified.

The clonotype was recovered from an adult with an advanced solid tumor such as melanoma, head and neck, liver or kidney cancer. Here the sequenced sample was CD4+ or CD8+ T cells sorted from blood, taken in a trial of the OX40 agonist ivuxolimab. The V gene is TRBV28, the J gene TRBJ1-1, with unresolved D. The CDR3, as DNA: TGTGCCAGCAGCTCCCCCCTGTGGTTCGGCACTGAAGCTTTCTTT. It encodes CASSSPLWFGTEAFF. Variable domain in full (rest from reference TRBV28 and TRBJ1-1): DVKVTQSSRYLVKRTGEKVFLECVQDMDHENMFWYRQDPGLGLRLIYFSYDVKMKEKGDIPEGYSVSREKKERFSLILESASTNQTSMYLCASSSPLWFGTEAFFGQGTRLTVV.